These 27 T cell receptor beta chains were all obtained from the same sample, sequenced in a study of blood T cell repertoires in COVID-19. This table comes from immunoSEQ multiplex PCR, and its TCRdb copy is limited to in-frame clones, with some not included. The sample has more than 65,000 clones; around 83% are singletons. Material for sequencing was peripheral blood. The source is a middle-aged man with active COVID-19.

The V and J genes are TRBV19 and TRBJ1-4; D not certain. The CDR3 length is 12 residues. Trimming took 9 bases from V and 5 from J, leaving 10 bases between them. Germline CDR1 reads LNHDA; CDR2 reads SQIVND (reference sequence). CDR3: CASTRGNEKLFF. The CDR3, as DNA: TGTGCCAGCACAAGAGGGAATGAAAAACTGTTTTTT. The variable domain in full, completed from reference TRBV19 and TRBJ1-4, reads DGGITQSPKYLFRKEGQNVTLSCEQNLNHDAMYWYRQDPGQGLRLIYYSQIVNDFQKGDIAEGYSVSREKKESFPLTVTSAQKNPTAFYLCASTRGNEKLFFGSGTQLSVL.

The rearrangement uses TRBV7-3 and TRBJ2-1; D is perhaps TRBD1 (6 bases). The germline V gene encodes CDR1 SGHTA and CDR2 FQGTGA. This CDR3 spans 15 amino acids. V was trimmed by 0 bases and J by 5 bases, leaving 11 bases between them. For the CDR3, the DNA is TGTGCCAGCAGCTTAACCGGGACAACTAACAATGAGCAGTTCTTC. Protein product: CASSLTGTTNNEQFF. The full variable domain, rest sourced from reference TRBV7-3 and TRBJ2-1, is GAGVSQTPSNKVTEKGKYVELRCDPISGHTALYWYRQSLGQGPEFLIYFQGTGAADDSGLPNDRFFAVRPEGSVSTLKIQRTERGDSAVYLCASSLTGTTNNEQFFGPGTRLTVL.

The rearrangement uses TRBV19 and TRBJ2-7; 7 bases align to TRBD2. This CDR3 contains 14 residues. The germline V gene has CDR1 LNHDA and CDR2 SQIVND (reference sequence). J lost 5 bases, V lost 5 bases, and 9 bases had no gene match. This CDR3 reads CASSSWTSSNEQYF. The CDR3 DNA reads TGTGCCAGTAGTTCCTGGACTAGTTCCAACGAGCAGTACTTC.

The V call is TRBV6-2 or TRBV6-3, the J call TRBJ2-7; 7 nucleotides align to TRBD2. Trimming at V came to 4 bases and at J to 4 bases, leaving 10 bases not matched to a gene. The germline V gene encodes CDR1 MNHEY and CDR2 SVGEGT. The CDR3 contains 15 residues. In DNA form, the CDR3 reads TGTGCCAGCAGTTCCCCTGGCGGGAGTCCTTACGAGCAGTACTTC. This encodes CASSSPGGSPYEQYF.

The chain uses TRBV18 and TRBJ2-6; weak D call: TRBD1 (5 bases). CDR1 is KGHSH, CDR2 LQKENI, per germline. The V gene lost 4 bases and the J gene lost 1 base, with 14 bases spanning the gap. The CDR3 length is 17 residues. The CDR3 DNA reads as TGTGCCAGCTCACTAAACAGGTTGAAGTCTGGGGCCAACGTCCTGACTTTC. Its protein product is CASSLNRLKSGANVLTF.

The rearrangement joins TRBV5-1 to TRBJ1-2, with 8 bases that match TRBD1. The CDR3 consists of 13 residues. The J segment lost 4 bases and the V segment lost 2 bases, leaving 1 base of the junction unmatched. Germline CDR1 reads SGHRS; CDR2 reads YFSETQ. The CDR3 region has the DNA TGCGCCAGCAGCTTTGGACAGGGCTATGGCTACACCTTC. Amino acid sequence: CASSFGQGYGYTF.

CDR3 sequence reads: CASSSLQSPTTEAFF. For the CDR3, the DNA is TGTGCCAGCAGTTCCCTACAGAGTCCCACTACTGAAGCTTTCTTT. This chain uses TRBV27 with TRBJ1-1; D remains ambiguous. Germline CDR1 reads MNHEY; CDR2 reads SMNVEV (reference sequence). Trimming took off 4 bases at V and 5 bases at J, with 17 bases between the two ends. There are 15 residues in the CDR3.

This clone was seen only a few times. The V gene is TRBV12-3 or TRBV12-4, the J gene TRBJ2-3, with 7 bases matching TRBD1. V shed 10 bases and J 4 bases; nucleotides not matched to a gene: 5. This CDR3 is 12 amino acids long. The CDR3: CATSRGPDTQYF. In DNA, the CDR3 is TGTGCCACCTCGAGGGGGCCAGATACGCAGTATTTT.

V gene TRBV14 combines with J gene TRBJ2-7; 8 nucleotides align to TRBD2. CDR1 SGHDN and CDR2 FVKESK come from the germline V gene. The CDR3 has 14 amino acids. V gave up 4 bases and J gave up 6 bases; unmatched junction bases: 8. CDR3 region: CASSLGAGALEQYF. CDR3 DNA: TGTGCCAGCAGCCTGGGAGCGGGGGCTCTCGAGCAGTACTTC.

This clone was recorded only once. CDR3 bases: TGTGCCAGCAGCGTAGAGGTGGGAGTCACAGATACGCAGTATTTT. This encodes CASSVEVGVTDTQYF. The rearrangement links TRBV9 to TRBJ2-3; D might be TRBD2 (5 bases). The CDR3 extends over 15 amino acids. The germline V gene encodes CDR1 SGDLS and CDR2 YYNGEE. V was clipped by 0 bases and J by 2 bases, with 10 bases between them.

The chain employs TRBV7-9 and TRBJ1-1; D unresolved. Germline V gene sequence: CDR1 SEHNR, CDR2 FQNEAQ (reference sequence). CDR3 length: 14 amino acids. Trimming shortened V by 5 bases and J by 3 bases, and 13 bases separated the two germline ends. The CDR3 region is CASSPPGVYTEAFF. CDR3 in DNA: TGTGCCAGCAGCCCACCCGGGGTCTACACTGAAGCTTTCTTT. The complete variable domain, with remaining parts taken from reference TRBV7-9 and TRBJ1-1, reads DTGVSQNPRHKITKRGQNVTFRCDPISEHNRLYWYRQTLGQGPEFLTYFQNEAQLEKSRLLSDRFSAERPKGSFSTLEIQRTEQGDSAMYLCASSPPGVYTEAFFGQGTRLTVV.

The genes are TRBV28 and TRBJ1-3; D gene uncertain. Germline loops: CDR1 MDHEN, CDR2 SYDVKM. The CDR3 spans 15 residues. V dropped 4 bases and J dropped 1 base, with 11 bases sitting between them. The CDR3 sequence: CASSSPSKSGNTIYF. The CDR3 DNA reads as TGTGCCAGCAGTTCACCTAGTAAATCTGGAAACACCATATATTTT. The variable domain in full, with the rest retrieved from reference TRBV28 and TRBJ1-3, is DVKVTQSSRYLVKRTGEKVFLECVQDMDHENMFWYRQDPGLGLRLIYFSYDVKMKEKGDIPEGYSVSREKKERFSLILESASTNQTSMYLCASSSPSKSGNTIYFGEGSWLTVV.

V and J are TRBV7-2 and TRBJ1-2, with 8 bases that match TRBD1. The V and J ends lost 5 bases and 3 bases, in that order; junction bases with no gene match: 5. The germline V gene has CDR1 SGHTA and CDR2 FQGNSA. This CDR3 has 14 amino acids. DNA of the CDR3: TGTGCCAGCAGCCTACAGGGGGAAGACTATGGCTACACCTTC. Residues: CASSLQGEDYGYTF. Using reference TRBV7-2 and TRBJ1-2 for the parts outside the CDR3, the full variable domain is GAGVSQSPSNKVTEKGKDVELRCDPISGHTALYWYRQSLGQGLEFLIYFQGNSAPDKSGLPSDRFSAERTGGSVSTLTIQRTQQEDSAVYLCASSLQGEDYGYTFGSGTRLTVV.

Comment on this clone: An end of the junction does not agree with germline; a read error may underlie this. This chain joins TRBV7-7 and TRBJ2-1, with TRBD2 matching over 11 bases. The CDR3 covers 15 residues. The V gene's germline CDR1 is SSHAT and CDR2 FNYEAQ (reference sequence). CDR3 protein: CASSQGLAAYNEQFF. CDR3 DNA sequence: TGTGCTAGCAGCCAGGGACTAGCGGCCTACAATGAGCAGTTCTTC.

This sequence joins TRBV24-1 and TRBJ2-3, with 7 nucleotides matching TRBD1. The ends lost 3 bases at V and 4 bases at J; junction bases unmatched: 6. This CDR3 is 15 amino acids long. Germline-derived CDR1 and CDR2 are KGHDR and SFDVKD. This CDR3 is CATSDTPTGADTQYF. CDR3 sequence (DNA): TGTGCCACCAGTGATACCCCTACAGGGGCAGATACGCAGTATTTT.

The chain has TRBV7-9 and TRBJ1-1, with 7 bases fitting TRBD1. CDR1 and CDR2 (germline): SEHNR, FQNEAQ (reference sequence). This CDR3 has 15 residues. V shed 1 base, J shed 7 bases, and the junction held 9 bases outside the gene matches. CDR3 DNA sequence: TGTGCCAGCAGCTTAGTCCCAGGGGGGAGTCGTGAAGCTTTCTTT. Translating it yields CASSLVPGGSREAFF.

The CDR3 loop reads CASSDSQGRQYF. The CDR3 region has the DNA TGTGCCAGCAGTGACAGCCAAGGACGGCAGTACTTC. The rearrangement uses TRBV12-3 or TRBV12-4 and TRBJ2-7; D may be TRBD1 (5 bases). V was shortened by 5 bases and J by 9 bases, with 14 bases between the two germline ends. This CDR3 contains 12 residues.

This chain joins TRBV5-1 and TRBJ1-5, with 8 bases aligning to TRBD1. The germline V gene encodes CDR1 SGHRS and CDR2 YFSETQ. The J segment lost 4 bases and the V segment lost 7 bases, leaving 7 bases of the junction unmatched. The CDR3 spans 14 residues. CDR3 nucleotide sequence: TGCGCCAGCCACTGGACAGGGAGGAATCAGCCCCAGCATTTT. Translation gives CASHWTGRNQPQHF.

This clone was observed a handful of times. V and J are TRBV10-1 and TRBJ2-7; D remains ambiguous. The germline V gene has CDR1 WNHNN and CDR2 SYGVQD (reference sequence). V lost 4 bases, J lost 2 bases, and 9 bases lay in between. This CDR3 is 13 amino acids long. CDR3 residues: CASSAPDTYEQYF. In nucleotides, the CDR3 is TGCGCCAGCAGTGCCCCAGATACCTACGAGCAGTACTTC.

This clone was counted between two and nine times. This rearrangement joins TRBV3-1 (or the pseudogene TRBV3-2) to TRBJ2-7; perhaps TRBD1 as D (5 bases). Germline CDR1 is LGHDT and CDR2 is YNNKEL (reference sequence). Deletions cut 0 bases from V and 3 bases from J, with 12 bases between. This CDR3 has 15 residues. This CDR3 is CASSQDLAGFYEQYF. In DNA form, the CDR3 reads TGTGCCAGCAGCCAAGATTTGGCAGGGTTCTACGAGCAGTACTTC.

The J gene is TRBJ2-7, the V gene TRBV7-9, with 7 bases aligning to TRBD1. The CDR3 runs 17 residues. CDR1 and CDR2 (germline): SEHNR, FQNEAQ (reference sequence). The trim removed 0 bases at V and 2 bases at J, leaving 10 bases unmatched. CDR3 sequence: CASSLAQGWRAAYEQYF. CDR3 bases: TGTGCCAGCAGCTTAGCACAGGGGTGGCGGGCCGCCTACGAGCAGTACTTC.

This clone has a count of ten or more. The chain couples TRBV6-5 to TRBJ1-3; D unresolved. V gave up 7 bases and J gave up 1 base, with 11 bases separating them. CDR1 and CDR2 from the germline V gene are MNHEY and SVGAGI. The CDR3 spans 14 residues. In DNA, the CDR3 is TGTGCCAGCAACCCCAGAGGGTCTGGAAACACCATATATTTT. Amino acid sequence: CASNPRGSGNTIYF.

This chain links TRBV6-5 with TRBJ1-6, with unresolved D. Per germline, CDR1 MNHEY and CDR2 SVGAGI. V was cut by 4 bases and J by 5 bases, with 12 bases left in between. CDR3 length: 15 residues. The CDR3 DNA is TGTGCCAGCAGTTTTCTGACAAACGATAATTCACCCCTCCACTTT. Translation gives CASSFLTNDNSPLHF.

The chain is built from TRBV11-2 and TRBJ2-1; D gene ambiguous. Germline-derived CDR1 and CDR2 are SGHAT and FQNNGV. The ends were cut back, 5 bases at V and 5 bases at J, with 10 bases in the middle. The CDR3 is made up of 13 amino acids. The CDR3 nucleotides read TGTGCCAGCAGCCCCAACCGGGACAATGAGCAGTTCTTC. This codes for CASSPNRDNEQFF.

The chain links TRBV24-1 to TRBJ1-5, with D possibly TRBD1 on 6 matching bases. Per the germline V gene, CDR1 is KGHDR and CDR2 is SFDVKD. V dropped 7 bases and J dropped 4 bases, with 19 bases sitting between them. The CDR3 has 16 residues. The CDR3: CATRNRDIERNQPQHF. CDR3 bases: TGTGCCACCAGAAACAGGGACATAGAGCGAAATCAGCCCCAGCATTTT.

In its sample, this clone was seen a few times. The rearrangement joins TRBV2 to TRBJ1-6, with a tentative D call TRBD1 (5 bases). Germline V gene sequence: CDR1 SNHLY, CDR2 FYNNEI. CDR3 length: 14 amino acids. V lost 4 bases to trimming and J lost 10 bases, with 14 bases between them. Here the CDR3 DNA reads TGTGCCAGCAGTGCACGACAGTTTGGGTCACCCCTCCACTTT. Its translation: CASSARQFGSPLHF. Full variable domain (outside the CDR3, taken from reference TRBV2 and TRBJ1-6): EPEVTQTPSHQVTQMGQEVILRCVPISNHLYFYWYRQILGQKVEFLVSFYNNEISEKSEIFDDQFSVERPDGSNFTLKIRSTKLEDSAMYFCASSARQFGSPLHFGNGTRLTVT.

This chain joins TRBV11-2 and TRBJ2-2, with 7 bases matching TRBD1. The V and J ends lost 0 bases and 6 bases, in that order; junction bases with no gene match: 4. CDR3 size: 15 residues. The germline V gene encodes CDR1 SGHAT and CDR2 FQNNGV. The CDR3 bases are TGTGCCAGCAGCTTAGACAGGGGGATAGCCGGGGAGCTGTTTTTT. It is translated as CASSLDRGIAGELFF.